This T cell receptor (beta chain) was sequenced for a study of shared clonotypes between healthy human individuals. Profiling relied on immunoSEQ multiplex PCR, and the TCRdb table lists in-frame clones only, not all of them. The sample carries some 550,000 clones, roughly 97% recorded once. CDR3 length: 16 residues. From germline, CDR1 is SGDLS and CDR2 YYNGEE. Germline trimming cut 4 bases from V and 8 bases from J; bases unmatched to any gene: 12. Naive CD4+ cells were CD45RA-selected; the remaining cells were memory. The sample was naive CD4+ T cells sorted from blood. Noted subset: CD45RA+ positively selected. The receptor comes from a woman aged 25 to 45 in good health. This chain joins TRBV9 and TRBJ1-4; 9 positions match TRBD1. CDR3 amino acids: CASSPGVLDRGEKLFF. In nucleotides, the CDR3 is TGTGCCAGCAGCCCCGGGGTCCTTGACAGGGGGGAAAAACTGTTTTTT.